This T cell receptor beta chain derives from a study of neoadjuvant anti-PD-1 for oral cavity cancer. Study at large: Before surgery, most patients got three to four biweekly 3 mg/kg nivolumab doses. Non-progressing patients received a fourth nivolumab dose near day 43, then surgery on days 50-56.

Germline assignment: CDR1 SGHRS and CDR2 YFSETQ. Trimming took 4 bases from V and 5 from J; bases not matched to a gene: 3. The CDR3 sequence is 13 residues long. Time point meaning: after neoadjuvant nivolumab, at surgical resection. No culture or expansion preceded analysis of these blood cells. Six replicates per PBMC sample, mostly from about 460 ng of genomic DNA. Assay used: immunoSEQ multiplex PCR; TCRdb lists only in-frame clones, some missing. The table has about 14,000 clones, roughly 69% seen once. The chain joins TRBV5-1 to TRBJ2-1, with 7 positions matching TRBD2. This receptor was identified in a person aged 35-79 years with oral cavity squamous cell carcinoma. The sample here was PBMCs, taken after nivolumab (anti-PD-1) treatment. The CDR3 nucleotides read TGCGCCAGCAGCGCCGGGACTAACAATGAGCAGTTCTTC. This translates into CASSAGTNNEQFF.